Each of the 26 T cell receptor beta chains below was sequenced from the same sample in a study of cytomegalovirus exposure and HLA in healthy donors. A multiplex PCR was run with 60 Vbeta primers and 13 Jbeta primers. Using immunoSEQ multiplex PCR, the repertoire was profiled, and TCRdb retains in-frame clones only, with some absent. The sample holds about 190,000 clones; approximately 80% are singletons and the top ten take approximately 5.4%. Sequencing was performed on PBMCs. The receptors come from a woman under 40 in good health and CMV-seropositive.

The V gene is TRBV10-3, the J gene TRBJ2-1; 10 positions agree with TRBD2. V lost 8 bases, J lost 6 bases, and 13 bases stayed unmatched. The CDR3 has 16 residues. Germline CDR1 and CDR2: ENHRY and SYGVKD. CDR3 DNA sequence: TGTGCCATCGACAGGCAGCGGGAGGGCCGGAGCAATGAGCAGTTCTTC. It yields the protein CAIDRQREGRSNEQFF.

This clone was detected once. This sequence joins TRBV5-1 and TRBJ2-7; D is uncertain. The CDR3 has 14 residues. V dropped 5 bases and J dropped 4 bases, with 16 bases sitting between them. The germline V gene encodes CDR1 SGHRS and CDR2 YFSETQ. The CDR3, as DNA: TGCGCCAGCAGATCTATCCGAGGAAATTACGAGCAGTACTTC. Amino acid sequence: CASRSIRGNYEQYF.

This clone has a single count. This chain connects TRBV29-1 to TRBJ2-2; D gene uncertain. The CDR3 is made up of 12 amino acids. V lost 4 bases and J lost 7, with 10 bases in between. CDR1 is SQVTM and CDR2 is ANQGSEA in the germline V gene. The CDR3 DNA reads TGCAGCGTTGCGTCGCAGGACGGGGAGCTGTTTTTT. Protein: CSVASQDGELFF.

The chain recombines TRBV5-1 with TRBJ1-3, with D possibly matching TRBD1 (5 bases). The germline V gene has CDR1 SGHRS and CDR2 YFSETQ. The CDR3 loop spans 15 amino acids. Trimming removed 0 bases from V and 4 bases from J, with 11 bases in between. The CDR3 coding sequence is TGCGCCAGCAGCTTGGTCACAGGATCGGGAAACACCATATATTTT. Protein sequence: CASSLVTGSGNTIYF.

This chain connects TRBV7-2 to TRBJ2-2, with D hard to call. The germline V gene encodes CDR1 SGHTA and CDR2 FQGNSA. With 2 bases removed from V and 5 bases from J, the gap between germline ends came to 3 bases. This CDR3 has 12 residues. CDR3: CASSLYTGELFF. In DNA, the CDR3 is TGTGCCAGCAGCTTATATACCGGGGAGCTGTTTTTT.

The chain employs TRBV4-2 and TRBJ2-6; 7 bases match TRBD1. Germline CDR1 and CDR2: LGHNA and YNFKEQ. The CDR3 is made up of 16 amino acids. V lost 5 bases, J lost 1 base, and 5 bases stayed unmatched. The CDR3 DNA is TGTGCCAGCAGCGGACGACAGGGATCTGGGGCCAACGTCCTGACTTTC. Its protein product is CASSGRQGSGANVLTF.

The chain combines TRBV19 with TRBJ1-3; D unclear. Germline V gene sequence: CDR1 LNHDA, CDR2 SQIVND (reference sequence). V was shortened by 5 bases and J by 8 bases, with 7 bases between the two germline ends. The CDR3 spans 11 residues. For the CDR3, the DNA is TGTGCCAGTAGTCTGCGATACACCATATATTTT. Residues: CASSLRYTIYF.

The count of this clone is one. This sequence joins TRBV4-3 and TRBJ2-5; perhaps TRBD2 as D (6 bases). The CDR3 loop spans 16 amino acids. The germline V and J ends were trimmed by 0 bases and 5 bases, with 16 bases remaining between them. Germline CDR1 LGHNA, CDR2 YSLEER. The CDR3 protein is CASSQDWTLGGETQYF. The CDR3 DNA is TGCGCCAGCAGCCAAGATTGGACCTTAGGAGGGGAGACCCAGTACTTC.

This clone was observed a handful of times. This rearrangement joins TRBV6-6 to TRBJ2-3, with D perhaps matching TRBD2 (6 bases). The V and J ends lost 4 bases and 13 bases respectively, with 24 bases between them. The CDR3 length is 15 residues. From germline, CDR1 is MNHNY and CDR2 SVGAGI (reference sequence). The CDR3 protein is CASSLGTASVGEEYF. CDR3 in DNA: TGTGCCAGCAGTTTAGGGACTGCCTCGGTCGGGGAGGAGTATTTT.

This clone was counted only a few times. The genes are TRBV7-9 and TRBJ2-7; D gene uncertain. This CDR3 contains 12 residues. V was clipped by 2 bases and J by 5 bases, with 7 bases between them. Germline V gives CDR1 SEHNR, CDR2 FQNEAQ (reference sequence). The CDR3 protein is CASSLMGHEQYF. The CDR3 region has the DNA TGTGCCAGCAGCTTAATGGGCCACGAGCAGTACTTC.

The CDR3, as DNA: TGTGCCAGCAGCTTGGAGAGGCTGCGGGGAGCTTTCTTT. This encodes CASSLERLRGAFF. The chain employs TRBV5-4 and TRBJ1-1; unclear D gene. V gave up 0 bases and J gave up 10 bases, with 13 bases separating them. In germline, CDR1 is SGHNT, CDR2 YYREEE (reference sequence). This CDR3 spans 13 amino acids.

This rearrangement joins TRBV5-1 to TRBJ1-6; 9 nucleotides line up with TRBD1. V dropped 4 bases and J dropped 7; count of bases not matched to a gene: 9. Germline CDR1 reads SGHRS; CDR2 reads YFSETQ. The CDR3 is 16 residues long. CDR3 amino acids: CASSGNRDRDNSPLHF. CDR3 nucleotides: TGCGCCAGCAGCGGTAACCGGGACAGGGACAATTCACCCCTCCACTTT.

The genes are TRBV6-5 and TRBJ2-1; 9 positions match TRBD1. Germline V gene sequence: CDR1 MNHEY, CDR2 SVGAGI. The CDR3 covers 13 residues. Trimming took 2 bases from V and 10 from J; bases not matched to a gene: 3. The CDR3 sequence: CASSYQGQGEQFF. Here the CDR3 DNA reads TGTGCCAGCAGTTACCAGGGACAGGGAGAGCAGTTCTTC.

The chain links TRBV5-1 to TRBJ2-7; a weak D match, TRBD1 (7 bases). The V gene lost 5 bases and the J gene lost 3 bases, with 30 bases spanning the gap. Germline loops: CDR1 SGHRS, CDR2 YFSETQ. This CDR3 comprises 19 residues. CDR3 sequence reads: CASRPPGGPGAGSHYEQYF. Written as DNA, the CDR3 is TGCGCCAGCAGACCTCCAGGGGGGCCCGGGGCGGGCTCCCACTACGAGCAGTACTTC. The variable domain in full, with the rest retrieved from reference TRBV5-1 and TRBJ2-7, is KAGVTQTPRYLIKTRGQQVTLSCSPISGHRSVSWYQQTPGQGLQFLFEYFSETQRNKGNFPGRFSGRQFSNSRSEMNVSTLELGDSALYLCASRPPGGPGAGSHYEQYFGPGTRLTVT.

The V gene is TRBV7-9, the J gene TRBJ2-2, with 8 bases aligning to TRBD1. J gave up 4 bases and V 4 bases, and 5 bases lay outside the gene matches. The germline V gene has CDR1 SEHNR and CDR2 FQNEAQ (reference sequence). The CDR3 contains 15 residues. The CDR3 nucleotides are TGTGCCAGCAGCTCGCCAGGGGGCGGCACCGGGGAGCTGTTTTTT. It codes for CASSSPGGGTGELFF.

The V gene is TRBV11-3, the J gene TRBJ2-2; tentative D call: TRBD1 (5 bases). Trimming pared 3 bases from V and 6 bases from J, leaving 11 bases between. CDR1 is SGHNT, CDR2 YENEEA, per germline. The CDR3 spans 14 residues. CDR3 sequence: CASSFTGPAGELFF. In nucleotides, the CDR3 is TGTGCCAGCAGCTTTACAGGACCTGCCGGGGAGCTGTTTTTT.

The rearrangement uses TRBV15 and TRBJ2-5; TRBD1 is a possible D gene (6 bases). The CDR3 runs 15 residues. V was clipped by 3 bases and J by 9 bases, with 20 bases between them. The V gene's germline CDR1 is LNHNV and CDR2 YYDKDF (reference sequence). The CDR3 nucleotides are TGTGCCACCAGCAGTGGGGACATCCAGGCTCGGGCCCAGTACTTC. Amino acid sequence: CATSSGDIQARAQYF. The whole variable domain, remainder taken from reference TRBV15 and TRBJ2-5, is DAMVIQNPRYQVTQFGKPVTLSCSQTLNHNVMYWYQQKSSQAPKLLFHYYDKDFNNEADTPDNFQSRRPNTSFCFLDIRSPGLGDTAMYLCATSSGDIQARAQYFGPGTRLLVL.

The chain couples TRBV4-2 to TRBJ1-4; 8 bases are a match to TRBD1. The CDR3 is 16 residues long. J was trimmed by 6 bases and V by 0 bases; bases with no gene match: 6. Germline V gene data show CDR1 as LGHNA and CDR2 as YNFKEQ. CDR3 DNA: TGTGCCAGCAGCCAAGAGGTTTGGGGACAGGATGAAAAACTGTTTTTT. It is translated as CASSQEVWGQDEKLFF.

The sample holds a few counts of this clone. This sequence joins TRBV19 and TRBJ2-7; 10 bases agree with TRBD2. Germline V CDR1 and CDR2: LNHDA, SQIVND (reference sequence). Trimming at V came to 1 base and at J to 0 bases, leaving 3 bases not matched to a gene. The CDR3 length is 16 residues. The CDR3 spells CASSIGASGGSYEQYF. The CDR3 bases are TGTGCCAGTAGTATAGGCGCTAGCGGGGGCTCCTACGAGCAGTACTTC.

CDR3 sequence reads: CASTLGRDNTEAFF. The CDR3 DNA sequence: TGTGCCAGCACCCTTGGGAGGGATAACACTGAAGCTTTCTTT. The V gene is TRBV25-1, the J gene TRBJ1-1; D is ambiguous. The CDR3 sequence is 14 residues long. Trimming cost V 7 bases and J 2 bases, with 14 bases left between them. Germline V gene data show CDR1 as MGHDK and CDR2 as SYGVNS. Full variable domain (remainder filled in from reference TRBV25-1 and TRBJ1-1): EADIYQTPRYLVIGTGKKITLECSQTMGHDKMYWYQQDPGMELHLIHYSYGVNSTEKGDLSSESTVSRIRTEHFPLTLESARPSHTSQYLCASTLGRDNTEAFFGQGTRLTVV.

The rearrangement joins TRBV10-1 to TRBJ2-3; 11 bases match TRBD2. CDR3 size: 19 residues. V was pared by 3 bases and J by 3 bases, with 14 bases of the junction left unmatched. The germline V gene has CDR1 WNHNN and CDR2 SYGVQD (reference sequence). In DNA form, the CDR3 reads TGCGCCAGCAGTGATCAGGGGATACTAGCGGGAGTGGAAACAGATACGCAGTATTTT. This sequence encodes CASSDQGILAGVETDTQYF.

J is TRBJ1-2 and V is TRBV9; a weak D match, TRBD1 (5 bases). This CDR3 is 16 amino acids long. Germline V gives CDR1 SGDLS, CDR2 YYNGEE. With 0 bases removed from V and 1 base from J, the gap between germline ends came to 13 bases. In DNA form, the CDR3 reads TGTGCCAGCAGCGTAGGATGGGGAGGGGTTAACTATGGCTACACCTTC. Translation gives CASSVGWGGVNYGYTF.

This chain joins TRBV7-2 and TRBJ1-1; no definite D call. The CDR3 is 16 amino acids. Between the trimmed V and J ends, which lost 5 bases and 0 bases, there was a span of 16 bases. CDR1 is SGHTA, CDR2 FQGNSA, per germline. In nucleotides, the CDR3 is TGTGCCAGCAGCACCCGAGGCGCAACCATGAACACTGAAGCTTTCTTT. Its protein is CASSTRGATMNTEAFF.

The CDR3: CASSRPGQYGYTF. For the CDR3, the DNA is TGTGCCAGCAGTCGTCCGGGACAGTATGGCTACACCTTC. The rearrangement uses TRBV6-1 and TRBJ1-2, with 7 bases fitting TRBD1. The length of the CDR3 is 13 residues. Germline V gene lookup returns CDR1 MNHNS and CDR2 SASEGT. With 5 bases clipped from V and 5 bases from J, the junction kept 5 bases outside the gene matches.

DNA for the CDR3: TGTGCCAGCAGCCGTACAGGGGGCGACGTTAACGGCTACACCTTC. As protein: CASSRTGGDVNGYTF. This chain joins TRBV27 and TRBJ1-2, with 9 bases aligning to TRBD1. The CDR3 loop spans 15 amino acids. Germline lookup yields CDR1 MNHEY and CDR2 SMNVEV (reference sequence). Losses at the gene ends were 6 bases for V and 8 bases for J; bases not matched to a gene: 13.

The count of this clone is one. The rearrangement links TRBV28 to TRBJ2-5; D possibly corresponds to TRBD2 (5 bases). From germline, CDR1 is MDHEN and CDR2 SYDVKM. V gave up 10 bases and J gave up 5 bases, with 17 bases separating them. This CDR3 contains 13 residues. The CDR3 DNA reads TGTGCCACCGGTGAGCCTAGCCTTGAGACCCAGTACTTC. Amino acids: CATGEPSLETQYF.